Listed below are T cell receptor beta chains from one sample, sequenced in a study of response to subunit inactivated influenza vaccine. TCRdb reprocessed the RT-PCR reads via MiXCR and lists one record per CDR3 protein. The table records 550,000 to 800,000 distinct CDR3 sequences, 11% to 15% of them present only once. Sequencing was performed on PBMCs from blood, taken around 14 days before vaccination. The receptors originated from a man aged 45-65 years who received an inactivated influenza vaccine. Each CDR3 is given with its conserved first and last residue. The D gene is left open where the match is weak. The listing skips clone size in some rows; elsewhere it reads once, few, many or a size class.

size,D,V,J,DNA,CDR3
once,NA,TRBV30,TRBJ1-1,TGTGCCTGGAGGACTTCTAGATGGGGCACTGAAGCTTTCTTT,CAWRTSRWGTEAFF
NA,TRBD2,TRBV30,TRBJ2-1,TGTGCCTGGACACGGTCCGGGAGGGCACTGTTCTTC,CAWTRSGRALFF
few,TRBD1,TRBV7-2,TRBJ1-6,TGTGCCAGCAGCTCAACAGGGGCCCTCTATAATTCACCCCTCCACTTT,CASSSTGALYNSPLHF
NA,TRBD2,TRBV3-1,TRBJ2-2,TGTGCCAGCAGCCAAGAAATGGGCGGTAGCGGGGGGCCGGCCGGGGAGCTGTTTTTT,CASSQEMGGSGGPAGELFF
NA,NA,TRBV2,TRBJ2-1,TGTGCCAGCAGCGCAGACAGCTTCAATGAGCAGTTCTTC,CASSADSFNEQFF
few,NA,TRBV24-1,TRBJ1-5,TGTGCCACCAGTGATTCGGGACGGGTCAATCAGCCCCAGCATTTT,CATSDSGRVNQPQHF
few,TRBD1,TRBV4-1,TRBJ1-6,TGCGCCAGCAGCCAAAAACCGGGACAGGGCGTATTTTCACCCCTCCACTTT,CASSQKPGQGVFSPLHF
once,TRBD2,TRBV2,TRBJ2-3,TGTGCCAGCACGGCTAGCGGGAGATACACAGATACGCAGTATTTT,CASTASGRYTDTQYF
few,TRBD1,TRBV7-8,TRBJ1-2,TGTGCCAGCAGCTTAAGCCGAGGGACAGGCTCAAGCTACACCTTC,CASSLSRGTGSSYTF
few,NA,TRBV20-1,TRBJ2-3,TGCAGTGCTAGACCGCGGGAAATTCCAGATACGCAGTATTTT,CSARPREIPDTQYF
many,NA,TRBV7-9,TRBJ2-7,TGTGCCAGCAGCCTCCCTCCCGACTACGAGCAGTACTTC,CASSLPPDYEQYF
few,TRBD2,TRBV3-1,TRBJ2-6,TGTGCCAGCAGCTTACGACTAGCGGGGGGTTGGCCTGGGGCCAACGTCCTGACTTTC,CASSLRLAGGWPGANVLTF
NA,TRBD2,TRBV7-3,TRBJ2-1,TGTGCCAGCAGCGCCACAATCGGGACTACCTACAATGAGCAGTTCTTC,CASSATIGTTYNEQFF
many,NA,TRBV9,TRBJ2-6,TGTGCCAGCAGCGCATCTGGGGCCAACGTCCTGACTTTC,CASSASGANVLTF
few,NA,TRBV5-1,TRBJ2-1,TGCGCCAGCAGCTTATTCGGGGAGACCTACAATGAGCAGTTCTTC,CASSLFGETYNEQFF
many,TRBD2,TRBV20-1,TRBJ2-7,TGCAGTGCTTCCGGGGGGGCGGACGTAGGCGAGCAGTACTTC,CSASGGADVGEQYF
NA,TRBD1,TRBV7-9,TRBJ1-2,TGTGCCAGCAGCACAGGGACAGGGCCCTATGGCTACACCTTC,CASSTGTGPYGYTF
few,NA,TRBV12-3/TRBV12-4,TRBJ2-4,TGTGCCAGCAAACAGGGAATGAACATTCAGTACTTC,CASKQGMNIQYF
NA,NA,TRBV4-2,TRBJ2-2,TGTGCCAGCAGCCCCCTCTTGACAGCGAACACCGGGGAGCTGTTTTTT,CASSPLLTANTGELFF
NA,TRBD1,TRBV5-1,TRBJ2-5,TGCGCCAGCAGCATAAAACAGGGGGCTCGAGAGACCCAGTACTTC,CASSIKQGARETQYF
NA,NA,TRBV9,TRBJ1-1,TGTGCCAGCAGCGTAGGGGACCTGAACACTGAAGCTTTCTTT,CASSVGDLNTEAFF
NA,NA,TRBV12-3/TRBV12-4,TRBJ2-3,TGTGCCAGCAGTCCGGGCCGACAGCACACGCAGTATTTT,CASSPGRQHTQYF